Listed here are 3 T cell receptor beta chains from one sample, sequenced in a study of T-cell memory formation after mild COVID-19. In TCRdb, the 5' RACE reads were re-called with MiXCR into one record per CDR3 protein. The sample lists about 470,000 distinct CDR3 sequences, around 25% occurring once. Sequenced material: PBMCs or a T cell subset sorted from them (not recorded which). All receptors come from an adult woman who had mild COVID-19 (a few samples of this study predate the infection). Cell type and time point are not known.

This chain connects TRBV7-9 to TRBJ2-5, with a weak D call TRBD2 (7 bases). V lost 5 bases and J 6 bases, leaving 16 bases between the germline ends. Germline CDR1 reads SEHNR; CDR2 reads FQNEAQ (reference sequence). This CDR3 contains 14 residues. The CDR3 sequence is CASSPSAGAKTQYF. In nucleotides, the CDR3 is TGTGCCAGCAGCCCGTCGGCGGGGGCGAAGACCCAGTACTTC.

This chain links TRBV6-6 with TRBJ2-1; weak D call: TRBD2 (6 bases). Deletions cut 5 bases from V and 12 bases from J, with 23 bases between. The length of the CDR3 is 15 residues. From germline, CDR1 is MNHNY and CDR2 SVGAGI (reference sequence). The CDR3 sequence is CASSPPGLGANVQFF. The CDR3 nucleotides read TGTGCCAGCAGTCCTCCGGGACTGGGAGCAAACGTGCAGTTCTTC.

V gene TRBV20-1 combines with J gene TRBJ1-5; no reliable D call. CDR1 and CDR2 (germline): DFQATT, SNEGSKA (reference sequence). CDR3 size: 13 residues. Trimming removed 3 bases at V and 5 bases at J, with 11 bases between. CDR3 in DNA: TGCAGTGCTAGCGGCAGCTTAGATCAGCCCCAGCATTTT. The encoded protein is CSASGSLDQPQHF.